Here is one T cell receptor beta chain with its context. Its antigen is undetermined. CDR3 size: 15 residues. Germline values: CDR1 SGHVS, CDR2 FQNEAQ. Trimming left V 0 bases short and J 7 bases short, with 16 bases between. Profiling relied on immunoSEQ multiplex PCR, and the TCRdb table lists in-frame clones only, not all of them. The sample has roughly 120,000 clones; roughly 92% are singletons. The data stem from a study of Tregs in tolerant kidney transplant recipients. Findings and caveats of the study: Activated donor B cell expansion appeared to reveal the most relevant donor-specific TCRbeta repertoire.

The chain has TRBV7-8 and TRBJ2-7, with D possibly being TRBD1 (6 bases). The sequencing input was CD4+ T cells from blood. This clonotype originated in a human donor in good health. The CDR3 nucleotides read TGTGCCAGCAGCTTAGCTGTGGGGGCGACGAGTGAGCAGTACTTC. This encodes CASSLAVGATSEQYF.